The following is a T cell receptor beta chain sequence with its context. V lost 9 bases, J lost 3 bases, and 9 bases lay in between. The CDR3 totals 13 residues. Germline-derived CDR1 and CDR2 are SGHDN and FVKESK. Original analysis: Reference gene primer amplification in the assay estimated nucleated cell counts. Here immunoSEQ multiplex PCR was the method, and the copy in TCRdb shows in-frame clones only, minus some. V, J and clone size were drawn from that table, and D and trimming were deduced from the DNA. The table records over 250,000 clones, about 88% of them present only once. The data were taken from a study of blood T cell repertoires in COVID-19. Study-level background: From the United States, Italy and Spain came samples of acute and convalescent COVID-19. Sample material is recorded as cDNA or gDNA derived from T cells, B-cell-depleted T cells, or PBMCs.

The chain uses TRBV14 and TRBJ1-6, with a weak D call TRBD1 (6 bases). The receptor's source is a woman in her 70s with COVID-19, enrolled during active disease. Sample: peripheral blood. The CDR3, as DNA: TGTGCCAGTGGACAGTACTATAATTCACCCCTCCACTTT. Translating it yields CASGQYYNSPLHF. Based on the CDR3 plus reference TRBV14 and TRBJ1-6, the full variable domain is EAGVTQFPSHSVIEKGQTVTLRCDPISGHDNLYWYRRVMGKEIKFLLHFVKESKQDESGMPNNRFLAERTGGTYSTLKVQPAELEDSGVYFCASGQYYNSPLHFGNGTRLTVT.